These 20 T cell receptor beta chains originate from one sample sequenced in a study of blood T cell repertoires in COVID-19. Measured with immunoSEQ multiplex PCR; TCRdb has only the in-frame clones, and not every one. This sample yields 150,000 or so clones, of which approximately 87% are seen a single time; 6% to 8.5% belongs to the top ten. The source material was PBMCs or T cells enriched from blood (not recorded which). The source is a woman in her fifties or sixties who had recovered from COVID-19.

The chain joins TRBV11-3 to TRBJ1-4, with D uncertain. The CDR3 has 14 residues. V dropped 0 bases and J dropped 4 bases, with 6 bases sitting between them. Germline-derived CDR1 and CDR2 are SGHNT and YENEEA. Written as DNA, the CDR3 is TGTGCCAGCAGCTTAGAGGCCCATAATGAAAAACTGTTTTTT. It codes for CASSLEAHNEKLFF.

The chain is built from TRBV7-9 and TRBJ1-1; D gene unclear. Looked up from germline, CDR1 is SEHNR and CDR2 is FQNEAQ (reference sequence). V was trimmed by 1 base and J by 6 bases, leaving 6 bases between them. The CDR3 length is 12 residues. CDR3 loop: CASSLESPEAFF. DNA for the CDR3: TGTGCCAGCAGCTTAGAAAGCCCTGAAGCTTTCTTT.

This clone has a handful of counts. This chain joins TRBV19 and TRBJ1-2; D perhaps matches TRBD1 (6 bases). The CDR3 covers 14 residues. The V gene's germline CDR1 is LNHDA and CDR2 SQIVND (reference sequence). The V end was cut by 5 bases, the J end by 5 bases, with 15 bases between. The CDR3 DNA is TGTGCCAGTAGTTTCGGAGGGGGGGCTTATGGCTACACCTTC. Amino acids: CASSFGGGAYGYTF.

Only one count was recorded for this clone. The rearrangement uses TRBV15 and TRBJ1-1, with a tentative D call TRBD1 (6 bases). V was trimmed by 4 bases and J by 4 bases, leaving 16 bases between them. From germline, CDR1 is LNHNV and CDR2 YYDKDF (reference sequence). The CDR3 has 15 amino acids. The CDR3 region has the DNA TGTGCCACCAGCAATGGGGGGGCCGGGATCACTGAAGCTTTCTTT. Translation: CATSNGGAGITEAFF.

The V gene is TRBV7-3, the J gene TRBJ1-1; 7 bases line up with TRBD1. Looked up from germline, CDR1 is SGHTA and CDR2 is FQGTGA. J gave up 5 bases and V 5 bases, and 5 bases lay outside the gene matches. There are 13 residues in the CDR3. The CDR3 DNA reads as TGTGCCAGCAGCCTGGACAGGAGGACTGAAGCTTTCTTT. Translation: CASSLDRRTEAFF.

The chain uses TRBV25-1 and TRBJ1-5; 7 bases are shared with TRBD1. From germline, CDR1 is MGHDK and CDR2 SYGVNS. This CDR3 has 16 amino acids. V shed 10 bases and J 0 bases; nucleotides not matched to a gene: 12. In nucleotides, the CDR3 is TGTGCCACCCCTATACTGGACAGGAATAGCAATCAGCCCCAGCATTTT. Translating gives CATPILDRNSNQPQHF.

Here the CDR3 reads CAWSDLDRAYGYTF. Here the CDR3 DNA reads TGTGCCTGGAGTGATTTGGACAGGGCCTATGGCTACACCTTC. The chain is built from TRBV30 and TRBJ1-2; TRBD1 aligns across 8 bases. V lost 1 base and J lost 4; bases outside the gene matches: 5. The CDR3 consists of 14 residues. Germline lookup yields CDR1 GTSNPN and CDR2 SVGIG (reference sequence).

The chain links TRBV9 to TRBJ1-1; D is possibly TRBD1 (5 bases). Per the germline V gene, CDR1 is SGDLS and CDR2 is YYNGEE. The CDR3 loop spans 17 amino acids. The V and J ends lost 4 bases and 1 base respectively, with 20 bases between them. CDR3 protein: CASSPRPQGGGNTEAFF. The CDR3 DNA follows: TGTGCCAGCAGCCCGAGACCGCAGGGAGGTGGGAACACTGAAGCTTTCTTT. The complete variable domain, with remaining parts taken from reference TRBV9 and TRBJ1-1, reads DSGVTQTPKHLITATGQRVTLRCSPRSGDLSVYWYQQSLDQGLQFLIQYYNGEERAKGNILERFSAQQFPDLHSELNLSSLELGDSALYFCASSPRPQGGGNTEAFFGQGTRLTVV.

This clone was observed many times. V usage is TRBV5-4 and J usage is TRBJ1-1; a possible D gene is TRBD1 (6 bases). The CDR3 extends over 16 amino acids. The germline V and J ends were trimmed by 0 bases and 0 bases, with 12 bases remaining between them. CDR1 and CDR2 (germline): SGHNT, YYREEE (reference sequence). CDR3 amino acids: CASSLDRDHMNTEAFF. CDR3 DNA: TGTGCCAGCAGCTTGGACAGGGACCACATGAACACTGAAGCTTTCTTT.

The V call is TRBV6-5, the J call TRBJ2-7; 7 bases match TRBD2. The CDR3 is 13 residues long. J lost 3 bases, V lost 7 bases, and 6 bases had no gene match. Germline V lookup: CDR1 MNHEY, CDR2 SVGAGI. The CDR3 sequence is CASKKTSRYEQYF. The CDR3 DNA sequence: TGTGCCAGCAAGAAGACTAGCCGCTACGAGCAGTACTTC.

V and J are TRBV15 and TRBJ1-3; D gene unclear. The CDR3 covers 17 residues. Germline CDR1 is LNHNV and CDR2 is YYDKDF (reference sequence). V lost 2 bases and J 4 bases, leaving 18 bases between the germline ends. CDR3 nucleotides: TGTGCCACCAGCAGATCACGGGTCGGTGGATCCGGAAACACCATATATTTT. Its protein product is CATSRSRVGGSGNTIYF.

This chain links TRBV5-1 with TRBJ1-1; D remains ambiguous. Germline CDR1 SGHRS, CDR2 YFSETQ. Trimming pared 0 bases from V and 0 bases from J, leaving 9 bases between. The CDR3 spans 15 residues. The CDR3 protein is CASSLEPVMNTEAFF. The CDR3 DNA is TGCGCCAGCAGCTTGGAGCCCGTTATGAACACTGAAGCTTTCTTT.

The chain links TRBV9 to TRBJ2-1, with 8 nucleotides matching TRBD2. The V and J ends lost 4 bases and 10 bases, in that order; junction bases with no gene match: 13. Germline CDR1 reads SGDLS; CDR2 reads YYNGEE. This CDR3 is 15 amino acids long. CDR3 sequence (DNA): TGTGCCAGCAGCCCCCTGAGGCTAGCGGGCGTCGAGCAGTTCTTC. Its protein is CASSPLRLAGVEQFF.

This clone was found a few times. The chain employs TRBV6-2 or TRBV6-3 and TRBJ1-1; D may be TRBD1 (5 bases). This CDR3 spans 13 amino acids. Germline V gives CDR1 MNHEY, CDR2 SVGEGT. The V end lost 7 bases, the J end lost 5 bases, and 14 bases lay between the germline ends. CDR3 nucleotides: TGTGCCAGCACCCCTCGGGGGAGAACTGAAGCTTTCTTT. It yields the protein CASTPRGRTEAFF.

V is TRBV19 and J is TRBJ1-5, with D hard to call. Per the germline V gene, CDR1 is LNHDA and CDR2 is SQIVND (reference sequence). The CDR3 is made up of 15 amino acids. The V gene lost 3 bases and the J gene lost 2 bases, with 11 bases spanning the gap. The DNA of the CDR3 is TGTGCCAGTAGTATGGCGGTGAGGGGCAATCAGCCCCAGCATTTT. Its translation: CASSMAVRGNQPQHF.

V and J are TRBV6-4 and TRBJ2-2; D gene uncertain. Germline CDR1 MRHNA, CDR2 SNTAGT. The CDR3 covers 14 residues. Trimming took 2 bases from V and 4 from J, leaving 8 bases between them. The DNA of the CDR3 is TGTGCCAGCAGTGACCAACCGGGCACCGGGGAGCTGTTTTTT. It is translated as CASSDQPGTGELFF.

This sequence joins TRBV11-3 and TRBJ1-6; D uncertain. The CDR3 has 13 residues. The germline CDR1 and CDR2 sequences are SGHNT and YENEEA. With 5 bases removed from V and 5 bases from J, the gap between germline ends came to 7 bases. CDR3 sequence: CASSLGDNSPLHF. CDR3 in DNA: TGTGCCAGCAGCCTAGGAGATAATTCACCCCTCCACTTT.

CDR3 loop: CASNPGLASYEQYF. The DNA for the CDR3 is TGTGCCAGCAACCCTGGACTAGCGTCCTACGAGCAGTACTTC. V gene TRBV11-1 combines with J gene TRBJ2-7; 9 bases align to TRBD2. Germline V gene lookup returns CDR1 SGHAT and CDR2 FQDESV (reference sequence). V lost 7 bases and J lost 1; bases outside the gene matches: 5. The CDR3 totals 14 residues.

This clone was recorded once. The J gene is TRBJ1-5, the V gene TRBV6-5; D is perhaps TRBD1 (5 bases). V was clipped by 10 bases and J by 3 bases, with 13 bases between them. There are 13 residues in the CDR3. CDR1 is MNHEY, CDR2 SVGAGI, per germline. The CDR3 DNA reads TGTGCCACCCTTAAACAGGCCAATCAGCCCCAGCATTTT. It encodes CATLKQANQPQHF.

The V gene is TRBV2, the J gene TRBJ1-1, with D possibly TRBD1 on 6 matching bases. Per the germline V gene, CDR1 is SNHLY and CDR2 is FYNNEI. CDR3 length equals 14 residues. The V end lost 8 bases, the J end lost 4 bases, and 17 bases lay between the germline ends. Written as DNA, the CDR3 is TGTGCCAGCGAAAAGGGGGAGATGAGCACTGAAGCTTTCTTT. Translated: CASEKGEMSTEAFF.